This T cell receptor beta chain was observed in a study of T cells in Graves' hyperthyroidism and ophthalmopathy. Study outcomes and limitations: Most thyroid-expanded clonotypes above 0.001 were also found in blood.

The length of the CDR3 is 16 residues. Germline V CDR1 and CDR2: MNHEY, SMNVEV (reference sequence). V gave up 4 bases and J gave up 1 base; unmatched junction bases: 9. Using RNA transcripts as the source, TCR beta CDR3 regions were amplified. Initially, a first-round RT-PCR of the TCR CDR3 employed the HTBI primer set. TCRdb redid the calling of the multiplex PCR reads with MiXCR, one entry per CDR3 protein. Of 500,000 to 700,000 distinct CDR3 sequences in the sample, around 15% were seen once. This clonotype has at least ten counts. Antigen unknown. This receptor was taken from a woman between 18 and 29 years old with Graves' hyperthyroidism. Sequencing was performed on blood. This chain links TRBV27 with TRBJ2-5, with 7 bases aligning to TRBD1. The CDR3 here is CASSSFPRGIQETQYF. The CDR3 nucleotides are TGTGCCAGCAGTTCGTTCCCCAGGGGGATCCAAGAGACCCAGTACTTC.